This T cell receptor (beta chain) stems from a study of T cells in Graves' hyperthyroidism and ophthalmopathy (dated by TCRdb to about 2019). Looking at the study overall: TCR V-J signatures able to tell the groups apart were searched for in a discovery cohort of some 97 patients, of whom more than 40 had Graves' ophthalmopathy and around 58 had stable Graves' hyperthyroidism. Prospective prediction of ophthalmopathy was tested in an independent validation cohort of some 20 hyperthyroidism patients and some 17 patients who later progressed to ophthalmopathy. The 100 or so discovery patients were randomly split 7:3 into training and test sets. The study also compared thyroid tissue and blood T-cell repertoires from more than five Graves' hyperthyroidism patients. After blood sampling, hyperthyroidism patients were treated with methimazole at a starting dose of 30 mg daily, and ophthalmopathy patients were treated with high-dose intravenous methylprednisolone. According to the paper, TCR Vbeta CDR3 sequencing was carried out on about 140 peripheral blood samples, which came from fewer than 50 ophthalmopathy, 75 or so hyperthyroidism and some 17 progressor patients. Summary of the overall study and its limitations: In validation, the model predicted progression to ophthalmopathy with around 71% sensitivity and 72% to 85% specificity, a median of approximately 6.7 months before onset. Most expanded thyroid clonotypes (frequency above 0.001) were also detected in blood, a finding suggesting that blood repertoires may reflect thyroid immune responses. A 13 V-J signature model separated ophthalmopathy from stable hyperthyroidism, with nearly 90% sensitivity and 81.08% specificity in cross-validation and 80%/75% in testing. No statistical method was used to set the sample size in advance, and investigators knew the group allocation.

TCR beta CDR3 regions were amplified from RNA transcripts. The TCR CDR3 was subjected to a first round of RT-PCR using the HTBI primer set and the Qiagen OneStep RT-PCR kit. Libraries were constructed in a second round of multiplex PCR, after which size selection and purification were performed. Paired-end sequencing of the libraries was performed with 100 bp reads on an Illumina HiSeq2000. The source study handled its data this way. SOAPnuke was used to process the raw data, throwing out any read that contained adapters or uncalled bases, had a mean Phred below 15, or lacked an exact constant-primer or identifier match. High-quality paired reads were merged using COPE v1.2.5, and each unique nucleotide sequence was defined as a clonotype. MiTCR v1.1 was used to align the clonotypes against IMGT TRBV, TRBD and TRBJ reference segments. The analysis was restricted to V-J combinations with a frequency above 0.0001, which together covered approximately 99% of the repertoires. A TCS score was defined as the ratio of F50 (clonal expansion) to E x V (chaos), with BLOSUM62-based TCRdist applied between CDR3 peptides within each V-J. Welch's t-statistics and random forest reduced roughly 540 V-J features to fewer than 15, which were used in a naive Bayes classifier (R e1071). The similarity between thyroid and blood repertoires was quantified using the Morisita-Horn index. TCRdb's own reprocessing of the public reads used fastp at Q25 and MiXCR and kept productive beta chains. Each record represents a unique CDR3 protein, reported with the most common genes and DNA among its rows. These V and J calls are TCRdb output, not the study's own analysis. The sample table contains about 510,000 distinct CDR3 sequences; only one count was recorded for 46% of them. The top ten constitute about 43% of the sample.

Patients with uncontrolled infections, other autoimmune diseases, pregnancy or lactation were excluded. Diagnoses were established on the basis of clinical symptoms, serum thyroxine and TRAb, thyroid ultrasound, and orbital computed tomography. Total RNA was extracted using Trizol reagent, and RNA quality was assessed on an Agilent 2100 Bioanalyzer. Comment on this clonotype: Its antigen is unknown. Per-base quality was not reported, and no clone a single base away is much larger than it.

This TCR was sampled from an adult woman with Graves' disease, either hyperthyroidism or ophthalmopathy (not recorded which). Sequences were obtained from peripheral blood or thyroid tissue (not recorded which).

The sequenced DNA is TGTGCCAGCAGCATCGGGACAGGGATTCGAAACACCATATATTTT. This translates into CASSIGTGIRNTIYF. The V gene is TRBV7-8 and the J gene is TRBJ1-3; TRBD1 lines up with 9 middle nucleotides. The cysteine opens and the phenylalanine closes a CDR3 of 15 amino acids. CDR3 DNA only is kept here, 45 bases in frame from base 1. As encoded in the germline V gene, CDR1 is SGHVS while CDR2 is FQNEAQ. The V end gives up 5 bases and the J end 5 bases, leaving 7 bases in the junction not matched to a gene. Outside the CDR3, residues come from the reference TRBV7-8 and TRBJ1-3 proteins, so the full variable domain is: GAGVSQSPRYKVAKRGQDVALRCDPISGHVSLFWYQQALGQGPEFLTYFQNEAQLDKSGLPSDRFFAERPEGSVSTLKIQRTQQEDSAVYLCASSIGTGIRNTIYFGEGSWLTVV.